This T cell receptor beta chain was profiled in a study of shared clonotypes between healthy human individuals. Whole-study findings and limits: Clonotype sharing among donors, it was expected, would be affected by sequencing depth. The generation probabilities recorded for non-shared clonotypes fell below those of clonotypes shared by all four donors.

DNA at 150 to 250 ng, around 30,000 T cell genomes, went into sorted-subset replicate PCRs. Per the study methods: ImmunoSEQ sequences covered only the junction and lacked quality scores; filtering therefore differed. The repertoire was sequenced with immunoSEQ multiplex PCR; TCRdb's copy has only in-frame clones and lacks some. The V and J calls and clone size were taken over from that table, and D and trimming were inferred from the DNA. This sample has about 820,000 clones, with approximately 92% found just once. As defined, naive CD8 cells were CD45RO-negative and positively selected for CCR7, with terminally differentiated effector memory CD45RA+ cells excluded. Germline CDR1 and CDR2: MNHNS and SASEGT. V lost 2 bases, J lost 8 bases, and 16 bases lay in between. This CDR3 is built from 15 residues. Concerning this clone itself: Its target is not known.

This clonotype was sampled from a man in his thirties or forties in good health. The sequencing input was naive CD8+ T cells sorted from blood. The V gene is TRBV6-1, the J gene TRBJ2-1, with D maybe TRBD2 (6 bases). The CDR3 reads CASSESGSLGDEQFF. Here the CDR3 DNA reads TGTGCCAGCAGTGAATCCGGGAGCCTTGGCGATGAGCAGTTCTTC.